The next 18 T cell receptor beta chains were all read from a single sample in a study of cytomegalovirus exposure and HLA in healthy donors. 13 Jbeta primers and 60 Vbeta primers were used for the PCR. Libraries were prepared by immunoSEQ multiplex PCR; TCRdb keeps only in-frame clonotypes and omits some of them. This listing includes 140,000 to 150,000 clones. What was sequenced was PBMCs. Every receptor here comes from a male donor in good health and CMV-seronegative.

The chain is built from TRBV7-9 and TRBJ2-1, with TRBD2 matching 7 bases. V was pared by 5 bases and J by 8 bases, with 3 bases of the junction left unmatched. CDR1 is SEHNR, CDR2 FQNEAQ, per germline (reference sequence). The CDR3 consists of 12 residues. The CDR3, as DNA: TGTGCCAGCAGCAGTGGGAGGGATGAGCAGTTCTTC. It is translated as CASSSGRDEQFF.

V is TRBV19 and J is TRBJ1-1, with a tentative D call TRBD1 (5 bases). Germline loops: CDR1 LNHDA, CDR2 SQIVND (reference sequence). V lost 0 bases and J 8 bases, leaving 22 bases between the germline ends. The length of the CDR3 is 17 residues. The DNA of the CDR3 is TGTGCCAGTAGTATAGATCTAAAGGGGCCGCTAAACAAGGAAGCTTTCTTT. Translating it yields CASSIDLKGPLNKEAFF.

This chain joins TRBV14 and TRBJ2-7, with 7 positions matching TRBD2. Germline CDR1 reads SGHDN; CDR2 reads FVKESK. The CDR3 extends over 15 amino acids. V lost 1 base to trimming and J lost 4 bases; unmatched junction nucleotides: 7. The CDR3 loop reads CASSQGLASPYEQYF. The CDR3 bases are TGTGCCAGCAGCCAAGGACTAGCATCCCCTTACGAGCAGTACTTC.

The chain uses TRBV28 and TRBJ2-5, with 7 bases matching TRBD1. V trimming: 4 bases; J trimming: 1 base; junction bases outside the gene matches: 3. CDR3 length: 14 amino acids. Germline-derived CDR1 and CDR2 are MDHEN and SYDVKM. The CDR3 sequence: CASSSTGLQETQYF. In nucleotides, the CDR3 is TGTGCCAGCAGTTCGACAGGGCTCCAAGAGACCCAGTACTTC.

This chain links TRBV19 with TRBJ2-7; TRBD2 matches at 10 bases. This CDR3 has 16 residues. Per germline, CDR1 LNHDA and CDR2 SQIVND (reference sequence). The junction had 9 bases not matched to a gene; V was cut back by 4 bases and J by 3 bases. The CDR3 region has the DNA TGTGCCAGTAGTAGTCCATCTAGCGGGAGTATCTACGAGCAGTACTTC. It is translated as CASSSPSSGSIYEQYF.

V gene TRBV25-1 combines with J gene TRBJ1-4, with D perhaps TRBD1 (5 bases). The CDR3 extends over 14 amino acids. CDR1 is MGHDK, CDR2 SYGVNS, per germline. V lost 2 bases and J lost 6, with 10 bases in between. The CDR3 loop reads CASSEQGRHEKLFF. CDR3 nucleotide sequence: TGTGCCAGCAGTGAACAGGGTCGGCATGAAAAACTGTTTTTT.

The chain recombines TRBV7-9 with TRBJ2-4; tentative D call: TRBD2 (6 bases). This CDR3 has 14 residues. Looked up from germline, CDR1 is SEHNR and CDR2 is FQNEAQ (reference sequence). V was clipped by 5 bases and J by 6 bases, with 14 bases between them. CDR3 amino acids: CASSPGDTLNIQYF. The CDR3 coding sequence is TGTGCCAGCAGCCCGGGAGATACCCTAAACATTCAGTACTTC.

The chain recombines TRBV7-8 with TRBJ1-2; D is unresolved. V shed 5 bases and J shed 0 bases, with 16 bases lying between them. The CDR3 has 16 amino acids. Germline assignment: CDR1 SGHVS and CDR2 FQNEAQ. As DNA, the CDR3 is TGTGCCAGCAGCCCCCGTTTGGGAGCCTCTAACTATGGCTACACCTTC. Translation gives CASSPRLGASNYGYTF.

This chain joins TRBV12-5 and TRBJ1-5; possibly TRBD1 for D (5 bases). Germline loops: CDR1 LGHNT, CDR2 FRNRAP. The CDR3 runs 13 residues. V lost 9 bases, J lost 0 bases, and 9 bases lay in between. CDR3 sequence (DNA): TGTGCTAGCGGACAATTTAGCAATCAGCCCCAGCATTTT. Protein product: CASGQFSNQPQHF.

The chain has TRBV18 and TRBJ1-3; maybe TRBD1 (6 bases). Germline V CDR1 and CDR2: KGHSH, LQKENI. The V end lost 4 bases, the J end lost 0 bases, and 13 bases lay between the germline ends. This CDR3 spans 16 amino acids. The CDR3 sequence is CASSRPTGLSGNTIYF. Written as DNA, the CDR3 is TGTGCCAGCTCACGGCCGACAGGACTCTCTGGAAACACCATATATTTT.

The V and J genes are TRBV5-1 and TRBJ2-2, with 12 bases identical to TRBD2. CDR1 is SGHRS and CDR2 is YFSETQ in the germline V gene. With 0 bases clipped from V and 2 bases from J, the junction kept 5 bases outside the gene matches. CDR3 length equals 18 residues. The CDR3 nucleotides are TGCGCCAGCAGCTTGGAGACTAGCGGGGGAAAAAACACCGGGGAGCTGTTTTTT. This sequence encodes CASSLETSGGKNTGELFF.

The V gene is TRBV30, the J gene TRBJ1-3, with TRBD1 matching over 8 bases. CDR3 length equals 14 residues. Germline values: CDR1 GTSNPN, CDR2 SVGIG (reference sequence). V shed 5 bases and J 0 bases; nucleotides not matched to a gene: 3. CDR3 sequence (DNA): TGTGCCTGGGACAGGGGAGACTCTGGAAACACCATATATTTT. As protein: CAWDRGDSGNTIYF.

V and J are TRBV6-1 and TRBJ1-1; 9 bases align to TRBD1. Germline lookup yields CDR1 MNHNS and CDR2 SASEGT. The CDR3 spans 14 residues. J lost 1 base, V lost 6 bases, and 3 bases had no gene match. DNA for the CDR3: TGTGCCAGCAGAGGGACAGGGCCGAACACTGAAGCTTTCTTT. Its translation is CASRGTGPNTEAFF.

V and J are TRBV9 and TRBJ2-5, with D possibly TRBD2 on 6 matching bases. Germline loops: CDR1 SGDLS, CDR2 YYNGEE. The germline V and J ends were trimmed by 2 bases and 4 bases, with 18 bases remaining between them. CDR3 size: 16 residues. DNA of the CDR3: TGTGCCAGCAGCGTCCTACATGGGGGGTACGCAGAGACCCAGTACTTC. This gives the protein CASSVLHGGYAETQYF.

The J gene is TRBJ1-1, the V gene TRBV18, with 7 positions matching TRBD1. The J segment lost 5 bases and the V segment lost 3 bases, leaving 9 bases of the junction unmatched. This CDR3 has 15 amino acids. The germline gives CDR1 KGHSH, CDR2 LQKENI. CDR3 sequence (DNA): TGTGCCAGCTCACCCTCCGGGACACAGGGGACTGAAGCTTTCTTT. Amino acids: CASSPSGTQGTEAFF.

The J gene is TRBJ2-2, the V gene TRBV9; 10 bases are shared with TRBD2. The CDR3 runs 15 residues. Germline values: CDR1 SGDLS, CDR2 YYNGEE. V lost 3 bases, J lost 5 bases, and 4 bases stayed unmatched. The CDR3 bases are TGTGCCAGCAGCGCCCGGACTAGCGGAACCGGGGAGCTGTTTTTT. Its translation: CASSARTSGTGELFF.

V gene TRBV6-5 combines with J gene TRBJ1-2; TRBD1 matches at 9 bases. CDR1 and CDR2 from the germline V gene are MNHEY and SVGAGI. CDR3 length equals 15 residues. The J segment lost 5 bases and the V segment lost 5 bases, leaving 9 bases of the junction unmatched. CDR3 DNA: TGTGCCAGCAGTACCGGACAGGGGACCCCATATGGCTACACCTTC. This encodes CASSTGQGTPYGYTF.

The chain recombines TRBV4-1 with TRBJ2-7; a possible D gene is TRBD1 (6 bases). The germline V and J ends were trimmed by 0 bases and 6 bases, with 18 bases remaining between them. The length of the CDR3 is 16 residues. Germline CDR1 is MGHRA and CDR2 is YSYEKL. CDR3 in amino acids: CASSQDSKQGNREQYF. CDR3 nucleotides: TGCGCCAGCAGCCAAGATTCGAAACAGGGTAATCGCGAGCAGTACTTC.